This note documents a single T cell receptor beta chain sequence. The sample belongs to a study of shared clonotypes between healthy human individuals. In the original workflow: Filtering of immunoSEQ junctional sequences could not match full-length read filtering. The repertoire was sequenced with immunoSEQ multiplex PCR; TCRdb's copy has only in-frame clones and lacks some. V, J and clone size are taken as reported in that table, and D and trimming were inferred from the DNA itself. The data contain around 2,100,000 clones, about 94% of them seen just once; the ten biggest clones take up 1.2%. Naive CD8 isolation took CD45RO-negative cells positively selected for CCR7 and excluded terminally differentiated effector memory CD45RA+ cells. The CDR3 is made up of 16 amino acids. Germline V gives CDR1 SGHTA, CDR2 FQGNSA. The V gene lost 4 bases and the J gene lost 5 bases, with 20 bases spanning the gap.

The TCR originated in a young man in good health. The V gene is TRBV7-2, the J gene TRBJ2-5; maybe TRBD2 (5 bases). The sample taken for sequencing was naive CD8+ T cells sorted from blood. The CDR3: CASSSPEGSNPETQYF. CDR3 bases: TGTGCCAGCAGCTCCCCCGAAGGGAGTAACCCTGAGACCCAGTACTTC. The full variable domain, completed using reference TRBV7-2 and TRBJ2-5, is GAGVSQSPSNKVTEKGKDVELRCDPISGHTALYWYRQSLGQGLEFLIYFQGNSAPDKSGLPSDRFSAERTGGSVSTLTIQRTQQEDSAVYLCASSSPEGSNPETQYFGPGTRLLVL.